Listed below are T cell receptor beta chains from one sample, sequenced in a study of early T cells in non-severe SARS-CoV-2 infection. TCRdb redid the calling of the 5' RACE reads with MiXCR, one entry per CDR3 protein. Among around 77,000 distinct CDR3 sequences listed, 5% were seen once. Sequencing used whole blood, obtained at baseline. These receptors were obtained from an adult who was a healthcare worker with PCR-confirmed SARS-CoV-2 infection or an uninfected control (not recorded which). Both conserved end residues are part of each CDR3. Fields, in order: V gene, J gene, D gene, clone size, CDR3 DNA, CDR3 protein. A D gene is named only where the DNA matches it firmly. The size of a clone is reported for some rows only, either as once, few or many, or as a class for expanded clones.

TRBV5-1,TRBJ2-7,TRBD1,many,TGCGCCAGCAGCGCGGGACAGGGTGGTTACGAGCAGTACTTC,CASSAGQGGYEQYF
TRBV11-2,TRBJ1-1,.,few,TGTGCCAGCCAAGGGGGAGAGTCCCTGAACACTGAAGCTTTCTTT,CASQGGESLNTEAFF
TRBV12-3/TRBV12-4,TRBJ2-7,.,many,TGTGCCAGCAGTTACGGGGAGCTCGAGCAGTACTTC,CASSYGELEQYF
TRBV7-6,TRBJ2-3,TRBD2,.,TGTGCCAGCAGCTTAGTGGTCTGGGAGACTAGCGGGATGGGAGATACGCAGTATTTT,CASSLVVWETSGMGDTQYF
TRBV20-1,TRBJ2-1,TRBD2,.,TGCAGTGCTAGAGATCCTCGAGCGGGACCCAATGAGCAGTTCTTC,CSARDPRAGPNEQFF
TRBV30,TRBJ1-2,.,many,TGTGCCTGGAGTCCAGAACGTGACAGTTATGGCTACACCTTC,CAWSPERDSYGYTF
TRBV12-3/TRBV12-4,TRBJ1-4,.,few,TGTGCCAGCAGTCCAGTGAATGAAAAACTGTTTTTT,CASSPVNEKLFF
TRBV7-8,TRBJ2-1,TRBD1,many,TGTGCCAGCAGCCATAGGGCCCGGGACAGGGTGTCCTACAATGAGCAGTTCTTC,CASSHRARDRVSYNEQFF
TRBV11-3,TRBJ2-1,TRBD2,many,TGTGCCAGCAGCACGGGACTAGCGGGAGGAACTCAGGTTGAGCAGTTCTTC,CASSTGLAGGTQVEQFF
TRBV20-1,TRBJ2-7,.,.,TGCAGTGCTAGAACCACGAGAGAGGGGTTCTACGAGCAGTACTTC,CSARTTREGFYEQYF
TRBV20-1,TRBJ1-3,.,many,TGCAGTGCTAGAGTGGCAGCTGGATCTGGAAACACCATATATTTT,CSARVAAGSGNTIYF
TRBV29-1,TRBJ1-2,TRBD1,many,TGCAGCGTCCCGGGACAGGGACGTGGCTACACCTTC,CSVPGQGRGYTF
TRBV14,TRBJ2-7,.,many,TGTGCCAGCAGCCCTAGAGACAGGAGCTCCTACGAGCAGTACTTC,CASSPRDRSSYEQYF
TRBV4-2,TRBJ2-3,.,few,TGTGCCAGCAGCCAAATCTTTGGCGGGAACACAGATACGCAGTATTTT,CASSQIFGGNTDTQYF
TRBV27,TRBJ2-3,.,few,TGTGCCAGCAGTCTCAACTCCATTACAGATACGCAGTATTTT,CASSLNSITDTQYF
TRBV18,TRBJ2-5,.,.,TGTGCCAGCTCACCCGTAGGGATGGCGCAAGAGACCCAGTACTTC,CASSPVGMAQETQYF
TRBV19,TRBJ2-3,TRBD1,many,TGTGCCAGTAGTTTGGTGACAGGGGGGCTCGATACGCAGTATTTT,CASSLVTGGLDTQYF
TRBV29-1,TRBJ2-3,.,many,TGCAGCGTTGGTTCAGGAGGGACAGATACGCAGTATTTT,CSVGSGGTDTQYF
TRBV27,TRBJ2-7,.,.,TGTGCCAGCAGTTTTCGGACGGGCTACGAGCAGTACTTC,CASSFRTGYEQYF
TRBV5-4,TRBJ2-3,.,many,TGTGCCAGCAGCTGGGGAGGGGGTACAGATACGCAGTATTTT,CASSWGGGTDTQYF
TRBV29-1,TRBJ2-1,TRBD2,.,TGCAGGGGAGGGGGTAGCGGGAAGGTGTACAATGAGCAGTTCTTC,CRGGGSGKVYNEQFF
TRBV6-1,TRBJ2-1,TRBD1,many,TGTGCCAGCATGAGGGACAGAAACAATGAGCAGTTCTTC,CASMRDRNNEQFF
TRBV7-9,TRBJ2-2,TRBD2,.,TGTGCCAGCAGTAGCGGGAAAGCGAACACCGGGGAGCTGTTTTTT,CASSSGKANTGELFF
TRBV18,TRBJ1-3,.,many,TGTGCCAGCTCACAGACACGGGGCGATGGAAACACCATATATTTT,CASSQTRGDGNTIYF
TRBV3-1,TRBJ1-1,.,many,TGTGCCAGCAGCCAAGACGGGGGAACTGAAGCTTTCTTT,CASSQDGGTEAFF
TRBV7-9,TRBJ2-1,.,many,TGTGCCAGCAGCCCCGGACAGTTGAATGAGCAGTTCTTC,CASSPGQLNEQFF
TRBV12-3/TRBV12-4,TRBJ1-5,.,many,TGTGCCAGCAGTTTACTTTGGGGGAGGAACAATCAGCCCCAGCATTTT,CASSLLWGRNNQPQHF
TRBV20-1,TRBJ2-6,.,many,TGCAGTGCTACCCGACCGGGGCCTGGGGCCAACGTCCTGATTTTC,CSATRPGPGANVLIF
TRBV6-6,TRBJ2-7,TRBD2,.,TGTGCCAGCAGTTACATTTCTAGCGGGAGGGCCGAGGAGCAGTACTTC,CASSYISSGRAEEQYF
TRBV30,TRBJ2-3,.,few,TGTGCCTGGAGCCCAGGTCCCGCGCAGTATTTT,CAWSPGPAQYF
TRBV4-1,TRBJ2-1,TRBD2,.,TGCGCCAGCAGCTTGAGGGCCGGGAGGGCCGATAATGAGCAGTTCTTC,CASSLRAGRADNEQFF
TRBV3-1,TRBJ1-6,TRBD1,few,TGTGCCAGCAGCCTGGGACAGGGGGAAAATTCACCCCTCCACTTT,CASSLGQGENSPLHF
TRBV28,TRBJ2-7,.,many,TGTGCCAGCAGCCACCCCGGGGCGGACTACGAGCAGTACTTC,CASSHPGADYEQYF
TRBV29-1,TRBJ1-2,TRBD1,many,TGCAGCGCCGCCACGACAGGGGTGGGAGATGGCTACACCTTC,CSAATTGVGDGYTF
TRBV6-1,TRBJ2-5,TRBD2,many,TGTGCCAGCAGTGCCTGGACTAGCGGGAGGAGGGGTCAAGAGACCCAGTACTTC,CASSAWTSGRRGQETQYF
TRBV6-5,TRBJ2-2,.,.,TGTGCCAGCAGTTACTCAGTCCCTAACACCGGGGAGCTGTTTTTT,CASSYSVPNTGELFF
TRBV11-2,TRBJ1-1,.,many,TGTGCCAGCAGCTTACGCCGTACAGGGATGAACACTGAAGCTTTCTTT,CASSLRRTGMNTEAFF
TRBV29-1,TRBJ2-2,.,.,TGCAGCGTAGGCGCCGGGACACTAAACACCGGGGAGCTGTTTTTT,CSVGAGTLNTGELFF
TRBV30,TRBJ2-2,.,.,TGTGCCTGGAGTGGGACCAACACCGGGGAGCTGTTTTTT,CAWSGTNTGELFF
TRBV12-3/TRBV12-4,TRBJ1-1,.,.,TGTGCCAGCAGCCTATCGGCAGGGGCGGTTGAAGCTTTCTTT,CASSLSAGAVEAFF
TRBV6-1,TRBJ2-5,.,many,TGTGCCAGCAGTGACCACTACACCGGGACCCAGTACTTC,CASSDHYTGTQYF
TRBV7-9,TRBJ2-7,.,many,TGTGCCAGCAGCTTCCAATCGCCCCCCTACGAGCAGTACTTC,CASSFQSPPYEQYF
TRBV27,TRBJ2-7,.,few,TGTGCCAGCAGTCCGGGGCCGGCCTACGAGCAGTACTTC,CASSPGPAYEQYF
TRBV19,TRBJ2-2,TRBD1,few,TGTGCCAGTACCCGCGGACAGGGGGGGACCGGGGAGCTGTTTTTT,CASTRGQGGTGELFF
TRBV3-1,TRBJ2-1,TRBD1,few,TGTGCCAGCAGCGCCATGACGCAGGGGGTCAATGAGCAGTTCTTC,CASSAMTQGVNEQFF
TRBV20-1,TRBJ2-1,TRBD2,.,TGCAGTGCTAGGGCCCGTTTTAGCGGGAGAAATGAGCAGTTCTTC,CSARARFSGRNEQFF
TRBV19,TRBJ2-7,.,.,TGTGCCAGTAGTATATCCCCCACTCCCTCCTACGAGCAGTACTTC,CASSISPTPSYEQYF
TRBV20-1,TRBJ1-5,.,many,TGCAGTGCTAGAGAGGCTTGGGGCAATCAGCCCCAGCATTTT,CSAREAWGNQPQHF
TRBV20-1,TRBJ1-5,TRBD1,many,TGCAGTGCGGGGACAGGGAGGGTGCAGCCCCAGCATTTT,CSAGTGRVQPQHF
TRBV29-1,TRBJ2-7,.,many,TGCAGCGTTTTAGAGGTTACCTACGAGCAGTACTTC,CSVLEVTYEQYF
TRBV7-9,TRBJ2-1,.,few,TGTGCCAGCAGGGAAGGGAGCTCCTACAATGAGCAGTTCTTC,CASREGSSYNEQFF
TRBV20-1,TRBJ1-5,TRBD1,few,TGCAGTGCTAGAGATTTGCAGGGGGTTAATCAGCCCCAGCATTTT,CSARDLQGVNQPQHF